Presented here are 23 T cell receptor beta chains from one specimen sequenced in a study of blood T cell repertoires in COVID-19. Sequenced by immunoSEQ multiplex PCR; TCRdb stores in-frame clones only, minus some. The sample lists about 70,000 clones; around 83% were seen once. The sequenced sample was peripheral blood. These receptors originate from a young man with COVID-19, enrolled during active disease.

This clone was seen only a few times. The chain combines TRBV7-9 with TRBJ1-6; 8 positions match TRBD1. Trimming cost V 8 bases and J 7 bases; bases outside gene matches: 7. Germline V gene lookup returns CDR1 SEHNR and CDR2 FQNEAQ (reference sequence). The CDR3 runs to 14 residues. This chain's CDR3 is CASRPRTGNSPLHF. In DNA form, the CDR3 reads TGTGCCAGCCGTCCGAGGACAGGGAATTCACCCCTCCACTTT.

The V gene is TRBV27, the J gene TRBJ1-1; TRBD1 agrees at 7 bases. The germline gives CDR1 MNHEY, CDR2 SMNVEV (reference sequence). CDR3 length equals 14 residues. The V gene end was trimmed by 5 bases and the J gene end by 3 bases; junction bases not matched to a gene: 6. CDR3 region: CASSRGQTYTEAFF. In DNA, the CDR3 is TGTGCCAGCAGTCGGGGACAGACCTACACTGAAGCTTTCTTT.

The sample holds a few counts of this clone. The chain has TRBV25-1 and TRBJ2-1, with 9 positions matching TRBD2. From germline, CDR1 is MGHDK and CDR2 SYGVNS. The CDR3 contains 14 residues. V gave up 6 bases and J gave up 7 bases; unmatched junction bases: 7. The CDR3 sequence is CASRATSGRNEQFF. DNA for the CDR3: TGTGCCAGCAGGGCGACTAGCGGAAGAAATGAGCAGTTCTTC. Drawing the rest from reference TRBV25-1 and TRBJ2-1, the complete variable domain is EADIYQTPRYLVIGTGKKITLECSQTMGHDKMYWYQQDPGMELHLIHYSYGVNSTEKGDLSSESTVSRIRTEHFPLTLESARPSHTSQYLCASRATSGRNEQFFGPGTRLTVL.

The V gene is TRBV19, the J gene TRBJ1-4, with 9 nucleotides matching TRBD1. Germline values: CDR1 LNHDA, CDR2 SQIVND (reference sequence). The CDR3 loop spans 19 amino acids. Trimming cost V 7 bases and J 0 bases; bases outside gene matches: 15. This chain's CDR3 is CASKTSSRRQGATNEKLFF. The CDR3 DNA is TGTGCCAGTAAAACGTCGAGTCGGAGACAGGGGGCAACTAATGAAAAACTGTTTTTT. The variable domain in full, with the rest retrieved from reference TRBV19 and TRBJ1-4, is DGGITQSPKYLFRKEGQNVTLSCEQNLNHDAMYWYRQDPGQGLRLIYYSQIVNDFQKGDIAEGYSVSREKKESFPLTVTSAQKNPTAFYLCASKTSSRRQGATNEKLFFGSGTQLSVL.

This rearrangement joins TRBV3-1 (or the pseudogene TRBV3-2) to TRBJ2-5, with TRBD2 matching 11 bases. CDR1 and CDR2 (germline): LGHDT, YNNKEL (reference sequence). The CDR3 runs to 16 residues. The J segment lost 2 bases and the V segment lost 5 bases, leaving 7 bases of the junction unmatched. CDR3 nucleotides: TGTGCCAGCAGCAAGGGACTAGCGGAGCCACAAGAGACCCAGTACTTC. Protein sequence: CASSKGLAEPQETQYF.

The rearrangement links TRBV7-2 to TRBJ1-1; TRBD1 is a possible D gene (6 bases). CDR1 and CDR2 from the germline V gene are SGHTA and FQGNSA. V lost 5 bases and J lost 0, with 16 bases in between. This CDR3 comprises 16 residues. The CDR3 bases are TGTGCCAGCAGCCCCCAGGGGTCGCGCATGAACACTGAAGCTTTCTTT. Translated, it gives CASSPQGSRMNTEAFF.

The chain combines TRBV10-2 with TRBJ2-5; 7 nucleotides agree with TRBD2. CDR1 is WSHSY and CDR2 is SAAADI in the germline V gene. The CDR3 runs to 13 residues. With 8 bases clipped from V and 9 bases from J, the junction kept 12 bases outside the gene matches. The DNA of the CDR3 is TGCGCCAGCGGGGGGGGTACCCAAGGGTCCCAGTACTTC. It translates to CASGGGTQGSQYF.

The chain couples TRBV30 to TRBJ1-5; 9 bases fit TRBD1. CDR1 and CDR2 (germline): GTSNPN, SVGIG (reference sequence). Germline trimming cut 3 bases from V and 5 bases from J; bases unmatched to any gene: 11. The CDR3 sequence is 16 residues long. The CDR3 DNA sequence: TGTGCCTGGAGCCCTGGGGGGACAGGGACATATCAGCCCCAGCATTTT. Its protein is CAWSPGGTGTYQPQHF.

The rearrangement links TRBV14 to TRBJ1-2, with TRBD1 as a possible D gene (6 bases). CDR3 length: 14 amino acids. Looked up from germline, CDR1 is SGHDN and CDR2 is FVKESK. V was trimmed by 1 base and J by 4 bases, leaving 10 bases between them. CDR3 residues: CASSQVQGPYGYTF. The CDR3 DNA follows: TGTGCCAGCAGCCAAGTACAGGGCCCCTATGGCTACACCTTC.

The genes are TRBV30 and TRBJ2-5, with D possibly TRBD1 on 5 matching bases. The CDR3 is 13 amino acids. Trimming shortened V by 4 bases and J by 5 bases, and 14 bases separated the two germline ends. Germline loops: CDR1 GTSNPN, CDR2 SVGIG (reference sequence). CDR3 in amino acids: CAWTPQGGETQYF. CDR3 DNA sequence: TGTGCCTGGACCCCCCAGGGTGGCGAGACCCAGTACTTC.

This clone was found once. CDR3 sequence (DNA): TGTGCCAGCAGCCGCCTCGGAGACGGGGAGCTGTTTTTT. The encoded protein is CASSRLGDGELFF. The V and J genes are TRBV12-3 or TRBV12-4 and TRBJ2-2; the D is unclear. The CDR3 runs to 13 residues. Trimming shortened V by 6 bases and J by 7 bases, and 12 bases separated the two germline ends.

In DNA form, the CDR3 reads TGTGCCAGCAGTGGGGACAGCTCCTACAATGAGCAGTTCTTC. Amino acids: CASSGDSSYNEQFF. V usage is TRBV6-4 and J usage is TRBJ2-1; 7 bases map to TRBD1. The germline V gene encodes CDR1 MRHNA and CDR2 SNTAGT. The CDR3 consists of 14 residues. Trimming at V came to 4 bases and at J to 0 bases, leaving 0 bases not matched to a gene.

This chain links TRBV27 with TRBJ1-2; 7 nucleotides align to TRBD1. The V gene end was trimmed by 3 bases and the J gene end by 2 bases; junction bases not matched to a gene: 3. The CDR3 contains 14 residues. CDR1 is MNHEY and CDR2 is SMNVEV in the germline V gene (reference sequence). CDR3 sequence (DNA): TGTGCCAGCAGTTTGGGACAGACAAACTATGGCTACACCTTC. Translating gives CASSLGQTNYGYTF.

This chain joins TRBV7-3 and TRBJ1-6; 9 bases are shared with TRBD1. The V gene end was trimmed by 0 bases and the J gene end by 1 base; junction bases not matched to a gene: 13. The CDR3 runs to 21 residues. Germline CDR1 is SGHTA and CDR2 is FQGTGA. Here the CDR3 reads CASSLTGAGGTGLSYNSPLHF. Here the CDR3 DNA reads TGTGCCAGCAGCTTAACGGGAGCCGGTGGGACAGGGTTGTCCTATAATTCACCCCTCCACTTT.

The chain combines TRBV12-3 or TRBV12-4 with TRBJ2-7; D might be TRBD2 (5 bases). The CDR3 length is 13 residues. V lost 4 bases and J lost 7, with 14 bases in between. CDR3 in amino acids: CASSSASTGEQYF. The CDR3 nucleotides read TGTGCCAGCAGTTCGGCATCCACGGGAGAGCAGTACTTC.

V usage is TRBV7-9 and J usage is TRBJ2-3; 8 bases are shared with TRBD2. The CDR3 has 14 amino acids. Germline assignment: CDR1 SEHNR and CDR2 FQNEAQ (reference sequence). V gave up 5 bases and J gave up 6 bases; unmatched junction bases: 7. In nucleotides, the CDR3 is TGTGCCAGCAGCAGAGGCGGGGGGCCGGATACGCAGTATTTT. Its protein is CASSRGGGPDTQYF.

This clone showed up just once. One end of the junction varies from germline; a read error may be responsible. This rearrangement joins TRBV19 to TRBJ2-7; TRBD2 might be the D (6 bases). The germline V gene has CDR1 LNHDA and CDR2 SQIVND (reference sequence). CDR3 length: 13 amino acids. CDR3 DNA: TGTGCCAGTAGTCAACTGGGGTCGGGGGAGCAGTACTTT. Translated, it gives CASSQLGSGEQYF. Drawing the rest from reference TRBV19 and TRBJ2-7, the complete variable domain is DGGITQSPKYLFRKEGQNVTLSCEQNLNHDAMYWYRQDPGQGLRLIYYSQIVNDFQKGDIAEGYSVSREKKESFPLTVTSAQKNPTAFYLCASSQLGSGEQYFGPGTRLTVT.

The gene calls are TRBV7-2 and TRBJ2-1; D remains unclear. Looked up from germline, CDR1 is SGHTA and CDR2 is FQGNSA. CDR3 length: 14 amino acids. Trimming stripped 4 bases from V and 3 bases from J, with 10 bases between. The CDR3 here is CASSYLTLYNEQFF. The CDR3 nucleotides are TGTGCCAGCAGCTATTTGACACTCTACAATGAGCAGTTCTTC.

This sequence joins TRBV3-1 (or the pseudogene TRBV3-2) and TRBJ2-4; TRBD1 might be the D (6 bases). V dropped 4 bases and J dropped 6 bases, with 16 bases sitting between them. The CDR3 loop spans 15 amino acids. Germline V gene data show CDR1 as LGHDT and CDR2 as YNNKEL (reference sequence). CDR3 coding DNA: TGTGCCAGCAGCCCCCTGGGGGCGGCGGGAAACATTCAGTACTTC. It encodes CASSPLGAAGNIQYF.

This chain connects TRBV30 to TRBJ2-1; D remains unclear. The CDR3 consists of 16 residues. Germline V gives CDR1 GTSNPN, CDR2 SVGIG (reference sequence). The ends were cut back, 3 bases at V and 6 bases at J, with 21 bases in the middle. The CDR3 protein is CAWRLPVTGSFNEQFF. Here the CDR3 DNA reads TGTGCCTGGAGACTCCCCGTTACTGGTAGCTTCAATGAGCAGTTCTTC.

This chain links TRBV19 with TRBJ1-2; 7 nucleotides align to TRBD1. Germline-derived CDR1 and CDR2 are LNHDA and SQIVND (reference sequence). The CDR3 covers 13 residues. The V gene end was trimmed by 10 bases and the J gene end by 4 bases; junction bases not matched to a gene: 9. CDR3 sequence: CATRGDSSYGYTF. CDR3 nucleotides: TGTGCCACAAGGGGGGACAGTAGCTATGGCTACACCTTC.

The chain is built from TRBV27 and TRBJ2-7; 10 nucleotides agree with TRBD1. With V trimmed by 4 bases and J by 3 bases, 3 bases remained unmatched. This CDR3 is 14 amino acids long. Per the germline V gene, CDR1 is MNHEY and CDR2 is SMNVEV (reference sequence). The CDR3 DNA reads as TGTGCCAGCAGTTCTGACAGGGGGCTCTACGAGCAGTACTTC. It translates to CASSSDRGLYEQYF.

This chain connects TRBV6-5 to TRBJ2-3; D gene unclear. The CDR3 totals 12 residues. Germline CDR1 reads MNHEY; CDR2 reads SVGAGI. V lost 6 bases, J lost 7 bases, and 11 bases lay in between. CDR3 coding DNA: TGTGCCAGCAGGTCGTATAGTAATACGCAGTATTTT. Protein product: CASRSYSNTQYF.